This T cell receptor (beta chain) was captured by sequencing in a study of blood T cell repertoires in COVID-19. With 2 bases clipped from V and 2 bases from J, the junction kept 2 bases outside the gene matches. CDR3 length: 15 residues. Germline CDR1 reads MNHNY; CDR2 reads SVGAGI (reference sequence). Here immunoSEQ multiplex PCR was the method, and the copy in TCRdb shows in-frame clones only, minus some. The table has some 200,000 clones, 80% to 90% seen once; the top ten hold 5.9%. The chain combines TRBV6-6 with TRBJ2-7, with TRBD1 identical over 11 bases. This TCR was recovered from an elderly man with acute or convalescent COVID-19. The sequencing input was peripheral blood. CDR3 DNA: TGTGCCAGCAGTTACGGGACAGGGGGGACCTACGAGCAGTACTTC. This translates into CASSYGTGGTYEQYF.